The 26 T cell receptor beta chains given below trace back to one sample, sequenced in a study of blood T cell repertoires in COVID-19. Libraries were prepared by immunoSEQ multiplex PCR; TCRdb keeps only in-frame clonotypes and omits some of them. The data show about 55,000 clones, about 85% seen once. What was sequenced was peripheral blood. These receptors originate from a human donor in a cohort sampled during active COVID-19.

The gene calls are TRBV7-2 and TRBJ2-7; D is possibly TRBD1 (5 bases). Between the trimmed V and J ends, which lost 1 base and 3 bases, there was a span of 13 bases. CDR1 SGHTA and CDR2 FQGNSA come from the germline V gene. The length of the CDR3 is 15 residues. CDR3 in DNA: TGTGCCAGCAGCTTAGGGGGCATAATCGACTACGAGCAGTACTTC. It yields the protein CASSLGGIIDYEQYF.

This sequence joins TRBV19 and TRBJ2-3, with 9 positions matching TRBD1. The germline V gene has CDR1 LNHDA and CDR2 SQIVND (reference sequence). There are 15 residues in the CDR3. With V trimmed by 4 bases and J by 1 base, 3 bases remained unmatched. CDR3 nucleotide sequence: TGTGCCAGTAGTAACAGGGGGCGAGGCACAGATACGCAGTATTTT. Protein: CASSNRGRGTDTQYF.

The genes are TRBV4-3 and TRBJ1-2; D possibly corresponds to TRBD1 (5 bases). This CDR3 is built from 16 residues. With 0 bases removed from V and 6 bases from J, the gap between germline ends came to 17 bases. Germline V gene lookup returns CDR1 LGHNA and CDR2 YSLEER. Here the CDR3 DNA reads TGCGCCAGCAGCCAAGATGGCTACGGGGGGATGGATGGCTACACCTTC. Protein sequence: CASSQDGYGGMDGYTF.

The chain carries TRBV19 and TRBJ1-6, with D maybe TRBD1 (6 bases). The CDR3 length is 16 residues. V shed 2 bases and J shed 7 bases, with 15 bases lying between them. From germline, CDR1 is LNHDA and CDR2 SQIVND (reference sequence). The CDR3 loop is CASSIKARGDNSPLHF. The CDR3 DNA sequence: TGTGCCAGTAGTATAAAGGCCAGGGGCGACAATTCACCCCTCCACTTT.

V usage is TRBV2 and J usage is TRBJ2-7; no definite D call. This CDR3 comprises 14 residues. Germline CDR1 is SNHLY and CDR2 is FYNNEI. V lost 6 bases, J lost 2 bases, and 14 bases lay in between. The CDR3 bases are TGTGCCAGCAGGGCTCACGTCGTGGCCTACGAGCAGTACTTC. This sequence encodes CASRAHVVAYEQYF.

This clone was counted a few times. The chain joins TRBV15 to TRBJ1-6; D gene unclear. The CDR3 has 13 residues. Germline-derived CDR1 and CDR2 are LNHNV and YYDKDF (reference sequence). Trimming removed 1 base from V and 7 bases from J, with 5 bases in between. The CDR3: CATSRGRNSPLHF. CDR3 nucleotide sequence: TGTGCCACCAGCAGAGGGAGAAATTCACCCCTCCACTTT.

This chain uses TRBV7-9 with TRBJ2-2, with 7 bases matching TRBD2. Germline lookup yields CDR1 SEHNR and CDR2 FQNEAQ (reference sequence). The CDR3 consists of 16 residues. The V gene end was trimmed by 4 bases and the J gene end by 3 bases; junction bases not matched to a gene: 8. The CDR3 DNA is TGTGCCAGCAGCTCGCAGGCGGGAGTCTACACCGGGGAGCTGTTTTTT. This encodes CASSSQAGVYTGELFF.

V usage is TRBV25-1 and J usage is TRBJ1-2, with D hard to call. The CDR3 is made up of 17 amino acids. V lost 6 bases and J 0 bases, leaving 20 bases between the germline ends. Germline CDR1 is MGHDK and CDR2 is SYGVNS. The DNA of the CDR3 is TGTGCCAGCAGCCCTGTTTCGGGAGCCCGCCCTAACTATGGCTACACCTTC. Its protein product is CASSPVSGARPNYGYTF.

The chain is built from TRBV5-1 and TRBJ1-1, with TRBD1 identical over 8 bases. This CDR3 is built from 14 residues. V lost 2 bases and J lost 5; bases outside the gene matches: 5. The germline V gene encodes CDR1 SGHRS and CDR2 YFSETQ. The CDR3: CASSFQGATTEAFF. CDR3 coding DNA: TGCGCCAGCAGCTTCCAGGGGGCTACGACTGAAGCTTTCTTT.

The CDR3, as DNA: TGTGCCAGCTCATCCTCCGGGACAGCATCCTACGAGCAGTACTTC. This gives the protein CASSSSGTASYEQYF. V gene TRBV18 combines with J gene TRBJ2-7; 7 positions match TRBD1. Germline lookup yields CDR1 KGHSH and CDR2 LQKENI. CDR3 size: 15 residues. V shed 5 bases and J 1 base; nucleotides not matched to a gene: 8. The whole variable domain, remainder taken from reference TRBV18 and TRBJ2-7, is NAGVMQNPRHLVRRRGQEARLRCSPMKGHSHVYWYRQLPEEGLKFMVYLQKENIIDESGMPKERFSAEFPKEGPSILRIQQVVRGDSAAYFCASSSSGTASYEQYFGPGTRLTVT.

The rearrangement joins TRBV4-1 to TRBJ2-7; D is perhaps TRBD2 (5 bases). This CDR3 comprises 13 residues. Trimming pared 3 bases from V and 3 bases from J, leaving 9 bases between. Germline lookup yields CDR1 MGHRA and CDR2 YSYEKL. Written as DNA, the CDR3 is TGCGCCAGCAGCCACGACGGAGGCTACGAGCAGTACTTC. It encodes CASSHDGGYEQYF.

The chain couples TRBV6-5 to TRBJ2-5; the match to TRBD1 covers 9 bases. V shed 6 bases and J 2 bases; nucleotides not matched to a gene: 4. Germline-derived CDR1 and CDR2 are MNHEY and SVGAGI. This CDR3 region has 14 residues. The CDR3 is CASRETGGQETQYF. The CDR3 DNA sequence: TGTGCCAGCAGAGAGACAGGGGGGCAAGAGACCCAGTACTTC.

The chain links TRBV2 to TRBJ1-4; 8 bases fit TRBD1. This CDR3 comprises 14 residues. The germline V gene encodes CDR1 SNHLY and CDR2 FYNNEI. The V segment lost 4 bases and the J segment 12 bases; nucleotides outside the gene matches: 10. The CDR3 nucleotides are TGTGCCAGCAGTGCGGACAGGGACTCCGCGGAACTGTTTTTT. Protein product: CASSADRDSAELFF.

V is TRBV3-1 (or the pseudogene TRBV3-2) and J is TRBJ1-2, with 9 nucleotides matching TRBD1. Trimming at V came to 1 base and at J to 7 bases, leaving 4 bases not matched to a gene. Germline V lookup: CDR1 LGHDT, CDR2 YNNKEL (reference sequence). The CDR3 totals 14 residues. CDR3: CASSQVQGASGYTF. The DNA for the CDR3 is TGTGCCAGCAGCCAAGTACAGGGGGCAAGTGGCTACACCTTC.

The chain joins TRBV3-1 (or the pseudogene TRBV3-2) to TRBJ2-7; a weak D match, TRBD2 (5 bases). Germline V gene data show CDR1 as LGHDT and CDR2 as YNNKEL (reference sequence). The CDR3 has 18 amino acids. The V and J ends lost 0 bases and 0 bases respectively, with 18 bases between them. CDR3 bases: TGTGCCAGCAGCCAAGATAGAGGACCGGGATGGGGCTCCTACGAGCAGTACTTC. The encoded protein is CASSQDRGPGWGSYEQYF.

This rearrangement joins TRBV19 to TRBJ1-4, with D hard to call. The V end was cut by 1 base, the J end by 3 bases, with 9 bases between. This CDR3 has 15 residues. Germline assignment: CDR1 LNHDA and CDR2 SQIVND (reference sequence). In DNA, the CDR3 is TGTGCCAGTAGTATAGCGGACTCCTCTAATGAAAAACTGTTTTTT. It translates to CASSIADSSNEKLFF. The variable domain in full, completed from reference TRBV19 and TRBJ1-4, reads DGGITQSPKYLFRKEGQNVTLSCEQNLNHDAMYWYRQDPGQGLRLIYYSQIVNDFQKGDIAEGYSVSREKKESFPLTVTSAQKNPTAFYLCASSIADSSNEKLFFGSGTQLSVL.

The rearrangement uses TRBV5-4 and TRBJ1-4; D remains unclear. The length of the CDR3 is 14 residues. V was trimmed by 6 bases and J by 7 bases, leaving 16 bases between them. Germline CDR1 and CDR2: SGHNT and YYREEE (reference sequence). Written as DNA, the CDR3 is TGTGCCAGCACCTCCCACCTACCTGGTGAAAAACTGTTTTTT. Its protein is CASTSHLPGEKLFF.

The rearrangement joins TRBV6-5 to TRBJ1-6; a weak D match, TRBD1 (5 bases). This CDR3 is built from 15 residues. Looked up from germline, CDR1 is MNHEY and CDR2 is SVGAGI. V was cut by 1 base and J by 7 bases, with 11 bases left in between. CDR3 nucleotide sequence: TGTGCCAGCAGTTACTATCGCAGGGCAAATTCACCCCTCCACTTT. Protein product: CASSYYRRANSPLHF.

This sequence joins TRBV7-2 and TRBJ2-3; 10 bases are shared with TRBD2. Unmatched junction bases numbered 12, after V lost 7 bases and J lost 8 bases. Germline CDR1 SGHTA, CDR2 FQGNSA. CDR3 length: 15 residues. The CDR3 nucleotides are TGTGCCAGCAATAATCTAGCGGGGGATGGAGGTACGCAGTATTTT. Translation: CASNNLAGDGGTQYF.

The genes are TRBV6-1 and TRBJ2-4; 12 bases match TRBD2. Germline loops: CDR1 MNHNS, CDR2 SASEGT. This CDR3 comprises 18 residues. V gave up 3 bases and J gave up 3 bases; unmatched junction bases: 9. This CDR3 is CASSDKSSGRESKNIQYF. In DNA, the CDR3 is TGTGCCAGCAGTGATAAGTCTAGCGGGAGGGAAAGCAAAAACATTCAGTACTTC.

The J gene is TRBJ2-3, the V gene TRBV29-1; D might be TRBD1 (6 bases). V was shortened by 5 bases and J by 4 bases, with 10 bases between the two germline ends. This CDR3 is built from 12 residues. Germline V gene data show CDR1 as SQVTM and CDR2 as ANQGSEA. CDR3 sequence (DNA): TGCAGCGTTTCTGACAGGCCAGATACGCAGTATTTT. It encodes CSVSDRPDTQYF.

The chain has TRBV18 and TRBJ2-5; D may be TRBD1 (6 bases). Trimming cost V 2 bases and J 2 bases, with 9 bases left between them. This CDR3 region has 14 residues. From germline, CDR1 is KGHSH and CDR2 LQKENI. The chain's CDR3 is CASSPYGQQETQYF. The CDR3 DNA is TGTGCCAGCTCACCATACGGACAGCAAGAGACCCAGTACTTC.

The gene calls are TRBV25-1 and TRBJ1-6; D is possibly TRBD1 (5 bases). V lost 3 bases and J lost 7, with 16 bases in between. Germline assignment: CDR1 MGHDK and CDR2 SYGVNS. This CDR3 has 16 residues. CDR3 DNA sequence: TGTGCCAGCAGTGATGCAGGGCTAAAGTTAAATTCACCCCTCCACTTT. This sequence encodes CASSDAGLKLNSPLHF.

The genes are TRBV5-1 and TRBJ1-2; 7 nucleotides line up with TRBD1. The CDR3 loop spans 14 amino acids. The germline V gene has CDR1 SGHRS and CDR2 YFSETQ. After removal of 3 bases from V and 4 bases from J, the junction contained 6 bases not matched to a gene. CDR3 coding DNA: TGCGCCAGCAGCTCAGACAGGGTTGCCTATGGCTACACCTTC. It specifies CASSSDRVAYGYTF. The whole variable domain, filled in from reference TRBV5-1 and TRBJ1-2, reads KAGVTQTPRYLIKTRGQQVTLSCSPISGHRSVSWYQQTPGQGLQFLFEYFSETQRNKGNFPGRFSGRQFSNSRSEMNVSTLELGDSALYLCASSSDRVAYGYTFGSGTRLTVV.

This sequence joins TRBV19 and TRBJ2-3; 8 nucleotides match TRBD1. V was pared by 7 bases and J by 7 bases, with 7 bases of the junction left unmatched. The germline V gene has CDR1 LNHDA and CDR2 SQIVND (reference sequence). This CDR3 has 13 amino acids. CDR3 DNA: TGTGCCAGTACGAGGCAGGGGGCGAATACGCAGTATTTT. This codes for CASTRQGANTQYF. Full variable domain (remainder filled in from reference TRBV19 and TRBJ2-3): DGGITQSPKYLFRKEGQNVTLSCEQNLNHDAMYWYRQDPGQGLRLIYYSQIVNDFQKGDIAEGYSVSREKKESFPLTVTSAQKNPTAFYLCASTRQGANTQYFGPGTRLTVL.

The J gene is TRBJ2-3, the V gene TRBV6-4; 8 bases agree with TRBD1. Germline assignment: CDR1 MRHNA and CDR2 SNTAGT. Trimming removed 5 bases from V and 1 base from J; junction bases left unmatched: 5. CDR3 length: 15 amino acids. CDR3 sequence: CASSSRGLGTDTQYF. In DNA, the CDR3 is TGTGCCAGCAGTTCCAGGGGGCTTGGCACAGATACGCAGTATTTT.